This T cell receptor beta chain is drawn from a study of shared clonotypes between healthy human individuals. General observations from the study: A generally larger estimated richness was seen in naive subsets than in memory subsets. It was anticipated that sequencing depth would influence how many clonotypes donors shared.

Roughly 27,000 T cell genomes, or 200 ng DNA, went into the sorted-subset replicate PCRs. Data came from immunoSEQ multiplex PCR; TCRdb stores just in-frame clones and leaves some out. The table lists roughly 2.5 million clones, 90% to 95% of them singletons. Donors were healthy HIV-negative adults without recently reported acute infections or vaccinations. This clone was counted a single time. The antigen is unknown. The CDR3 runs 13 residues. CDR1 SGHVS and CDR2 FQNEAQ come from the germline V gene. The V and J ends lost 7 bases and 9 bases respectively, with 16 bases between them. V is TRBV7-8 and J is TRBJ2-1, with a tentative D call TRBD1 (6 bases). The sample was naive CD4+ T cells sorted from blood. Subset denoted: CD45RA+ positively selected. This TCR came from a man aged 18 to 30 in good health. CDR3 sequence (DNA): TGTGCCAGCATCGCCCCCAGGGGCGGTGAGCAGTTCTTC. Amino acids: CASIAPRGGEQFF.